This T cell receptor beta chain was profiled in a study of beta chain features in type 1 diabetes. In regard to this clone: The antigen is undetermined.

On average, the one heparinised blood draw given by each donor was about 100 mL. Since all of the isolated RNA was reverse transcribed, expressed TCRB transcripts were what got sequenced. The read count averaged approximately 3.5 million across naive, central memory and regulatory T cell samples. TCRdb's table, derived via immunoSEQ multiplex PCR, lists solely in-frame clones and lacks some. Among 900,000 or so clones listed, roughly 16% were seen once. Study-wide findings and caveats: Shortening that was moderate but significant affected the TCRB CDR3s of Type 1 diabetes patients in all four CD4+ subsets. TCRB repertoires of naive, central memory and Treg cells appeared more similar among patients than among healthy donors.

The CDR3 length is 14 residues. Trimming took off 0 bases at V and 8 bases at J, with 13 bases between the two ends. Germline loops: CDR1 LGHNA, CDR2 YSLEER. The clonotype was recovered from a woman between 18 and 30 years old in good health. Sequenced input: naive CD4+ T cells from blood. The V and J genes are TRBV4-3 and TRBJ1-2, with D hard to call. As DNA, the CDR3 is TGCGCCAGCAGCCAAGATTTTTTTAGTGGAGGCTACACCTTC. Its protein product is CASSQDFFSGGYTF.